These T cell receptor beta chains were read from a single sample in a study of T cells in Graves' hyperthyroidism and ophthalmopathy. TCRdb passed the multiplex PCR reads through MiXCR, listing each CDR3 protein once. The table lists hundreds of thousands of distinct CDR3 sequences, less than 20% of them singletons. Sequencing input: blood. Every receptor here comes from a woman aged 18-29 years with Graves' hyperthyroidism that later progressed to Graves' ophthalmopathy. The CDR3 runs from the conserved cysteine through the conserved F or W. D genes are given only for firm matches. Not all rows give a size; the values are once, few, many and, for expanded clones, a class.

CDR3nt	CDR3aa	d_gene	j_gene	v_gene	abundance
TGTGCCAGCAGGCTAGGGGGCCCAGGGCCCCAGCATTTT	CASRLGGPGPQHF	TRBD1	TRBJ1-5	TRBV28	-
TGTGCCAGCAGCCAAGATCAGGGGACTAGTCGTGAGCAGTTCTTC	CASSQDQGTSREQFF	TRBD2	TRBJ2-1	TRBV3-1	many
TGCAGTTCCGGGACAGACGCCATGAACACTGAAGCTTTCTTT	CSSGTDAMNTEAFF	TRBD1	TRBJ1-1	TRBV20-1	many
TGTGCCAGCAGTACCCCCGGGACTAGCTATTCCGAGCAGTACTTC	CASSTPGTSYSEQYF	TRBD2	TRBJ2-7	TRBV7-9	few
TGTGCCAGCAGTTGGGGGCCACCCTACGAGCAGTACTTC	CASSWGPPYEQYF	-	TRBJ2-7	TRBV27	many
TGCAGTGCTAAAAGCGGGAGCAGGGATAGTCCCCAGCATTTT	CSAKSGSRDSPQHF	-	TRBJ1-5	TRBV20-1	-
TGCAGCGTTGAAACCCTACTAGCGGGAGGAGTCTATGAGCAGTTCTTC	CSVETLLAGGVYEQFF	TRBD2	TRBJ2-1	TRBV29-1	many
TGTGCCAGCAGCTTCCCGACGTTGGGGAGTACTCAGGACTATGGCTACACCTTC	CASSFPTLGSTQDYGYTF	-	TRBJ1-2	TRBV7-9	many
TGCAGCGTTCAAACCGGGACTTGGGGACTTTATGGCTACACCTTC	CSVQTGTWGLYGYTF	-	TRBJ1-2	TRBV29-1	few
TGCAGCGTTGAGGGCAGGGACTCCTACGAGCAGTACTTC	CSVEGRDSYEQYF	-	TRBJ2-7	TRBV29-1	-
TGTGCCAGCAGCCCTTCCCCCGCAGGGGAACCCTACAATGAGCAGTTCTTC	CASSPSPAGEPYNEQFF	-	TRBJ2-1	TRBV5-5	few
TGTGCCAGCAGTAATTCAAGGGCTGGAAACACCATATATTTT	CASSNSRAGNTIYF	-	TRBJ1-3	TRBV2	many
TGTGCCAGCAGTTATGACCCCTGGACTAGCGGGAAAGGTTCCTACAATGAGCAGTTCTTC	CASSYDPWTSGKGSYNEQFF	TRBD2	TRBJ2-1	TRBV6-2/TRBV6-3	few
TGTGCCATCAGAGGGGACGACTGGGGCGGCTACACCTTC	CAIRGDDWGGYTF	-	TRBJ1-2	TRBV10-3	-
TGTGCCAGCAGCTTGGGGGCCGGTACAGATACGCAGTATTTT	CASSLGAGTDTQYF	-	TRBJ2-3	TRBV7-2	few
TGTGCCAGCAGTTACCGTGGGGCCGGTAGCGGGTTGGCCGGGGAGCTGTTTTTT	CASSYRGAGSGLAGELFF	TRBD2	TRBJ2-2	TRBV5-5	-
TGCGCCAGCAGCTTGGGTGCGGGAAAGGTCTACAATGAGCAGTTCTTC	CASSLGAGKVYNEQFF	-	TRBJ2-1	TRBV5-1	-
TGTGCCAGCAGCCCGACCGTGGCAGGGGTTGAGCAGTACTTC	CASSPTVAGVEQYF	-	TRBJ2-7	TRBV3-1	many
TGTGCCAGCAGTTTTGACAGGGGAGGGTACAATGAGCAGTTCTTC	CASSFDRGGYNEQFF	-	TRBJ2-1	TRBV12-3/TRBV12-4	many
TGTGCCAGCAGTTCGGGACAGGGGGCTGAAAAACTGTTTTTT	CASSSGQGAEKLFF	TRBD1	TRBJ1-4	TRBV6-1	many
TGTGCCAGCAGGACGGGACAGGTCTTTGAGGCAACTAATGAAAAACTGTTTTTT	CASRTGQVFEATNEKLFF	TRBD1	TRBJ1-4	TRBV2	many
TGTGCCAGTGGACAGGGGGCGCAGGGCACTGAAGCTTTCTTT	CASGQGAQGTEAFF	TRBD1	TRBJ1-1	TRBV19	-
TGCGCCAGCAGCCCGGGGGTTAATGAGCAGTTCTTC	CASSPGVNEQFF	-	TRBJ2-1	TRBV4-1	-
TGCAGCGTTGACAGGGGGCAGGGGAATGAGCAGTTCTTC	CSVDRGQGNEQFF	TRBD1	TRBJ2-1	TRBV29-1	many
TGCAGTGCTAGAAGTCTAGCGGGAAGCGGGGAGCTGTTTTTT	CSARSLAGSGELFF	TRBD2	TRBJ2-2	TRBV20-1	few
TGTGCCAGCAGCCCTACGGATGGGGGCAAGGCTGGAAACACCATATATTTT	CASSPTDGGKAGNTIYF	-	TRBJ1-3	TRBV7-6	many
TGTGCCAGCAGTTTTACCGGGTTTGGCTACACCTTC	CASSFTGFGYTF	-	TRBJ1-2	TRBV28	many
TGTGCCAGCAGCCCCGGACTAGCGGGAGTCGCAGATACGCAGTATTTT	CASSPGLAGVADTQYF	TRBD2	TRBJ2-3	TRBV7-9	few